These 4 T cell receptor beta chains were sequenced from one sample in a study of blood T cell repertoires in COVID-19. The protocol was immunoSEQ multiplex PCR, while the TCRdb copy is restricted to in-frame clones and leaves out a portion. In the table there are under 75,000 clones, approximately 80% of which are singletons. Sequencing used peripheral blood. The origin of the receptors is a woman older than 75 with active or convalescent COVID-19.

The genes are TRBV6-5 and TRBJ1-1; 7 nucleotides match TRBD1. CDR3 length equals 13 residues. The junction had 6 bases not matched to a gene; V was cut back by 10 bases and J by 1 base. The germline V gene has CDR1 MNHEY and CDR2 SVGAGI. For the CDR3, the DNA is TGTGCCACCACGGACAGGAGGAACACTGAAGCTTTCTTT. Its protein product is CATTDRRNTEAFF.

In DNA form, the CDR3 reads TGTGCCAGTGCCCCCGGGACAGAATTTCGGTTGAACACTGAAGCTTTCTTT. It encodes CASAPGTEFRLNTEAFF. The chain is built from TRBV19 and TRBJ1-1, with 7 nucleotides matching TRBD1. Per germline, CDR1 LNHDA and CDR2 SQIVND (reference sequence). The CDR3 loop spans 17 amino acids. Trimming at V came to 8 bases and at J to 0 bases, leaving 15 bases not matched to a gene.

The CDR3 sequence: CASSRNPQGSGEAFF. CDR3 coding DNA: TGTGCCAGCAGCCGTAACCCCCAGGGTAGTGGGGAAGCTTTCTTT. This rearrangement joins TRBV3-1 (or the pseudogene TRBV3-2) to TRBJ1-1; possibly TRBD1 for D (5 bases). Trimming removed 4 bases at V and 8 bases at J, with 20 bases between. The germline gives CDR1 LGHDT, CDR2 YNNKEL (reference sequence). The CDR3 sequence is 15 residues long.

The chain's CDR3 is CASSLGLAGGASSYEQYF. The CDR3, as DNA: TGTGCCAGCAGCTTAGGACTAGCGGGGGGAGCCTCTTCCTACGAGCAGTACTTC. J is TRBJ2-7 and V is TRBV13; 12 positions match TRBD2. Germline CDR1 and CDR2: PRHDT and FYEKMQ (reference sequence). CDR3 length equals 18 residues. J lost 1 base, V lost 0 bases, and 7 bases had no gene match.